This T cell receptor (beta chain) is from a study of blood T cells in healthy people across ages. Germline CDR1 reads SGHAT; CDR2 reads FQNNGV. The CDR3 totals 16 residues. J lost 7 bases, V lost 6 bases, and 13 bases had no gene match. A second roughly 6 to 12 cycle PCR used barcoded and J-beta primers. Every sample produced at least 2.5 million CDR3-containing paired-end reads. A single record per CDR3 protein comes from TCRdb applying MiXCR to the 5' RACE reads. The sample comprises 1.5 million or so distinct CDR3 sequences, roughly 45% of which are singletons, and roughly 7.9% rests with the top ten.

What was sequenced was blood. The chain carries TRBV11-2 and TRBJ2-7, with 12 positions matching TRBD2. This receptor was obtained from a young woman in good health. CDR3 residues: CASRYQVELAGGEQYF. CDR3 nucleotide sequence: TGTGCCAGCAGGTACCAAGTAGAACTAGCGGGAGGTGAGCAGTACTTC.